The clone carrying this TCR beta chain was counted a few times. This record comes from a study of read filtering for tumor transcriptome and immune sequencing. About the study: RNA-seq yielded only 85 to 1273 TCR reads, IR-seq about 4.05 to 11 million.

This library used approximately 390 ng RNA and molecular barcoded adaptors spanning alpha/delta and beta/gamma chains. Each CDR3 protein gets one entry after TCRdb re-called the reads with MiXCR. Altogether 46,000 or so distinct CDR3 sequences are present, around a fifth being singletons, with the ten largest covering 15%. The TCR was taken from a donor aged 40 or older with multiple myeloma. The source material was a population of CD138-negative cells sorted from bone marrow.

CDR3 in amino acids: CASAPGQVHNEQFF. For the CDR3, the DNA is TGTGCCAGCGCACCGGGACAGGTCCACAATGAGCAGTTCTTC. This chain joins TRBV6-1 and TRBJ2-1; the match to TRBD1 covers 8 bases. Per germline, CDR1 MNHNS and CDR2 SASEGT. The CDR3 consists of 14 residues. With V trimmed by 8 bases and J by 5 bases, 8 bases remained unmatched.